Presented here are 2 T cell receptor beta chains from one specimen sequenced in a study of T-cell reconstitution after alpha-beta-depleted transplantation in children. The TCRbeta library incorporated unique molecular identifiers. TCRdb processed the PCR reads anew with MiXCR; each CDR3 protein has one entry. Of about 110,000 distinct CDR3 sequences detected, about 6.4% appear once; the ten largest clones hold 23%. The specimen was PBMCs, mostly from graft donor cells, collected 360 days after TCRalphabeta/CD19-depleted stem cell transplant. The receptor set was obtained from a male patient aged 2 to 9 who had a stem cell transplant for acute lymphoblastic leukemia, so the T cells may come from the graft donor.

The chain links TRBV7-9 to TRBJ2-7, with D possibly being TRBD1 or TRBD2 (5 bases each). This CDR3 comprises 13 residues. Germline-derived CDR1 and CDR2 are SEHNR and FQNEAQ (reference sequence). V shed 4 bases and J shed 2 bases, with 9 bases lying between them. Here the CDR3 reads CASSSGPTYEQYF. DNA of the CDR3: TGTGCCAGCAGCTCGGGACCGACCTACGAGCAGTACTTC.

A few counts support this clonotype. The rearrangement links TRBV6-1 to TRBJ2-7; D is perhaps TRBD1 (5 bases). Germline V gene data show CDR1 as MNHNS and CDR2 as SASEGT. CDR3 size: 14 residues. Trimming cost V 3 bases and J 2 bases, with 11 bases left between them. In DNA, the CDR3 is TGTGCCAGCAGTGAGGGGCGATTAACCTACGAGCAGTACTTC. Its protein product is CASSEGRLTYEQYF.